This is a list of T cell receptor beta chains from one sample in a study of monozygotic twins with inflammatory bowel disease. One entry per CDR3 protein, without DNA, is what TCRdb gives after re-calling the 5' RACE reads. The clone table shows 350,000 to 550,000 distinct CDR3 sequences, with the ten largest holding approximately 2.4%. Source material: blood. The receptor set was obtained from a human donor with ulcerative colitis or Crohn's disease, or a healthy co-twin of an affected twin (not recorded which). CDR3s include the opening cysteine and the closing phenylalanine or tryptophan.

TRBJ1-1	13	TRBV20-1	CSARSRRYTEAFF
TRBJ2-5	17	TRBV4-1	CASSQGSGQSFQETQYF
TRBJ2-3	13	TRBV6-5	CASSPGRGDTQYF
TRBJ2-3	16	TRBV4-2	CASRRAGDDNTHTQYF
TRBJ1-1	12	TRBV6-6	CASTMRADEAFF
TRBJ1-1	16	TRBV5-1	CASSVDRGRSDTEAFF
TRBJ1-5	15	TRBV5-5	CASSLTTVSNQPQHF
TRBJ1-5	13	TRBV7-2	CASSTGGRGPQHF
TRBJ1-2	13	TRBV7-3	CASSLTAGNGYTF
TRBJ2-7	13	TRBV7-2	CASSSGGTYEQYF
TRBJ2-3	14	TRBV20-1	CSAPSRGGTDTQYF
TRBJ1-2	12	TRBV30	CAWSVEEQGYTF
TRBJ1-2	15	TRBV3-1	CASSQDEGGNYGYTF
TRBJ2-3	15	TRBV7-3	CASSPSGGALDTQYF
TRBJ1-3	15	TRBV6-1	CASTGGRGSGNTIYF
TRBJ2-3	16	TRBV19	CASSRTSGAATDTQYF
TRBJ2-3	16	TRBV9	CASSKGLAVGTDTQYF
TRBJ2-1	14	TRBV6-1	CASGAGGRYNEQFF
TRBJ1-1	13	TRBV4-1	CASSQNRGTLAFF
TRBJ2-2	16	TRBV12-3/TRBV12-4	CASSLGAAGNTGELFF
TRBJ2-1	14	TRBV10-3	CAIRLAGAYNEQFF
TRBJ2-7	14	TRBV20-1	CSARGLAEPYEQYF
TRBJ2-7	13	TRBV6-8	CASPNTCPYEQYF
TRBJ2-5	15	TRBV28	CASRQGKIVGETQYF
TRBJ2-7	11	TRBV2	CASSIAEEQYF
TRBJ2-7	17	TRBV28	CASSFLAGTGSMVEQYF
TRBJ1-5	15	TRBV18	CASSLTGQGDQPQHF
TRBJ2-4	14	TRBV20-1	CSAREGGAKNIQYF
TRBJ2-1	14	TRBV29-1	CSVALLAQHNEQFF
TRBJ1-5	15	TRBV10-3	CAISESGGNNQPQHF
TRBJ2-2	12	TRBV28	CASSLGLGELFF
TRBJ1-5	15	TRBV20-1	CSARDTDRFNQPQHF
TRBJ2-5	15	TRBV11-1	CASSLGGPAGETQYF
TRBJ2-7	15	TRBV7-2	CASSASAGGTYEQYF
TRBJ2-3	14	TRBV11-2	CASSLTAGTDTQYF
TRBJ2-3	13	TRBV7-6	CASSSDAWDTQYF
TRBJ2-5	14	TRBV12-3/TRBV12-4	CASTYSGGRETQYF
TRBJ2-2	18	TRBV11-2	CASSLDATSALRAGELFF
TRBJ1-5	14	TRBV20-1	CSARDFSSNQPQHF
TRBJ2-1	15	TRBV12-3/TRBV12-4	CASSKAGSSYNEQFF
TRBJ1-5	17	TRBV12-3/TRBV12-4	CASSRRGWTDSNQPQHF
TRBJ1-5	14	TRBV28	CASSLHGAFQPQHF
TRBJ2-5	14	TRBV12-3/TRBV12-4	CASSYGLTQETQYF
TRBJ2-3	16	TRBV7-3	CASSFGLAGLTDTQYF
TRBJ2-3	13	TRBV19	CASSIDGTDTQYF